This TCR beta chain was captured by sequencing in a study of T cell repertoires in cytomegalovirus infection (dated by TCRdb to between 2018 and 2020). Turning to the overall study: Donor HLA type was relevant to the analysis, because carriage of CMV infection together with the matching HLA type was indicated by public TCR beta signatures.

The sample holds a few counts of this clonotype. There is no known antigen for this receptor. No base-level quality is on record; no much larger clone is a single base apart. Summary of the overall study and its limitations: Cumulative frequency of public TCR beta family members discriminated carriers of CMV infection plus the relevant HLA type in this cohort and an independent 352-donor cohort. In the ex vivo response, HLA-C-restricted CMV-specific TCR beta clonotypes were dominant, and in two of eight donors the single most frequent clonotype came from this HLA-C-restricted group.

The reads were generated on an Illumina HiSeq 1500. The public reads were reanalyzed by TCRdb: fastp trimming at Q25, MiXCR alignment, in-frame beta chains only. Every CDR3 protein is listed once, alongside the most common genes and DNA of its rows. The sample profile shows about 360,000 distinct CDR3 sequences; 15% to 20% of them were found once. Jointly, the top ten make up around 9.3% of the sample. Via the germline V gene, CDR1 is SGHTA and CDR2 FQGNSA. The CDR3 contains 13 residues, cysteine and phenylalanine counted. The only DNA kept is the CDR3, 39 bases in frame from the first base. V is cut by 0 bases and J by 5 bases, and the space between the germline ends is 8 bases.

The sample consisted of PBMCs. The clonotype was recovered from a human donor in good health (CMV status not recorded). Some clones in this sample may be carry-over from other donors' samples. This sequence uses TRBV7-2 and TRBJ2-7; a confident D gene designation cannot be given. The CDR3 region: CASSLARSHEQYF. The DNA sequence is TGTGCCAGCAGCTTAGCGCGGAGCCACGAGCAGTACTTC. Reference TRBV7-2 and TRBJ2-7 proteins supply the regions before and after the CDR3; the full variable domain is: GAGVSQSPSNKVTEKGKDVELRCDPISGHTALYWYRQSLGQGLEFLIYFQGNSAPDKSGLPSDRFSAERTGGSVSTLTIQRTQQEDSAVYLCASSLARSHEQYFGPGTRLTVT.